These 22 T cell receptor beta chains originate from one sample sequenced in a study of CD8+CD57+ T cells in acquired aplastic anemia. Genomic DNA templated the TCR beta VDJ and CDR3 profiling. TCRdb analysed the reads with MiXCR anew, one entry per CDR3 protein. The sample yields under 350,000 distinct CDR3 sequences, 56% seen once. Patients selected for sequencing had displayed CD8+CD57+ cell expansion by flow cytometry. The sequencing sample was made of sorted CD4+, CD8+, or CD8+CD57+ T cells (not recorded which) from PBMCs. The source of these receptors is a human donor with aplastic anemia.

A remark on this clonotype: Since a much larger clone is just one base distant, this may be a read error. The chain links TRBV10-2 to TRBJ2-2, with 15 nucleotides matching TRBD2. Germline CDR1 and CDR2: WSHSY and SAAADI. This CDR3 region has 16 residues. CDR3: CASSPGTSGRSGELVF. The CDR3 DNA reads TGTGCCAGCAGCCCTGGGACTAGCGGGAGGAGCGGGGAGCTGGTTTTT.

The genes are TRBV19 and TRBJ1-2; TRBD1 agrees at 10 bases. The CDR3 is 18 residues long. With 4 bases clipped from V and 8 bases from J, the junction kept 19 bases outside the gene matches. The germline gives CDR1 LNHDA, CDR2 SQIVND (reference sequence). In DNA, the CDR3 is TGTGCCAGTAGTACCCCCGGGACAGGGGACGGGACGTCGGGAGGCTACACCTTC. Translating gives CASSTPGTGDGTSGGYTF.

This clonotype has a count of ten or more. V and J are TRBV3-1 and TRBJ2-1; TRBD2 aligns across 10 bases. CDR3 length: 18 residues. Germline lookup yields CDR1 LGHDT and CDR2 YNNKEL (reference sequence). The ends lost 4 bases at V and 7 bases at J; junction bases unmatched: 16. Here the CDR3 reads CASSLGLAGVLSVNEQFF. CDR3 nucleotide sequence: TGTGCCAGCAGCCTAGGTCTAGCGGGAGTACTAAGCGTTAATGAGCAGTTCTTC.

This clonotype was found many times. The V and J genes are TRBV12-3 or TRBV12-4 and TRBJ2-7; D is unresolved. The germline V and J ends were trimmed by 2 bases and 2 bases, with 10 bases remaining between them. This CDR3 has 14 residues. Here the CDR3 reads CASSLLGFTYEQYF. The CDR3 DNA reads TGTGCCAGCAGTTTATTAGGGTTTACCTACGAGCAGTACTTC.

This CDR3 reads CASSLTGGRNEQFF. CDR3 bases: TGTGCCAGCAGCTTGACAGGGGGGAGGAATGAGCAGTTCTTC. The chain couples TRBV7-9 to TRBJ2-1; TRBD1 matches at 9 bases. The germline V gene encodes CDR1 SEHNR and CDR2 FQNEAQ (reference sequence). The CDR3 has 14 residues. Unmatched junction bases numbered 4, after V lost 3 bases and J lost 7 bases.

This clonotype appeared many times. The chain combines TRBV12-3 or TRBV12-4 with TRBJ1-2; 9 bases line up with TRBD1. V was pared by 5 bases and J by 5 bases, with 9 bases of the junction left unmatched. CDR3 size: 15 residues. Here the CDR3 DNA reads TGTGCCAGCAGTGAGACAGGGGGGGTGTGGTATGGCTACACCTTC. The encoded protein is CASSETGGVWYGYTF.

This clonotype was counted many times. This may arise from a read error, as a much more abundant clone is one base away. The rearrangement links TRBV20-1 to TRBJ2-7, with 7 positions matching TRBD2. Germline V gene lookup returns CDR1 DFQATT and CDR2 SNEGSKA (reference sequence). J gave up 5 bases and V 8 bases, and 15 bases lay outside the gene matches. The CDR3 has 14 amino acids. DNA for the CDR3: TGCAGTACTACCCGGGCGGGAGTGTCTAACGAGCAGTACTTC. Translating gives CSTTRAGVSNEQYF.

This chain uses TRBV7-9 with TRBJ2-1, with a possible D match to TRBD1 (5 bases). There are 14 residues in the CDR3. From germline, CDR1 is SEHNR and CDR2 FQNEAQ (reference sequence). Between the trimmed V and J ends, which lost 1 base and 12 bases, there was a span of 16 bases. The CDR3 DNA follows: TGTGCCAGCAGCTTAGGGGTCAGGGCCGTTGGGCAGTTCTTC. Residues: CASSLGVRAVGQFF. Combining the CDR3 with reference TRBV7-9 and TRBJ2-1 gives the whole variable domain DTGVSQNPRHKITKRGQNVTFRCDPISEHNRLYWYRQTLGQGPEFLTYFQNEAQLEKSRLLSDRFSAERPKGSFSTLEIQRTEQGDSAMYLCASSLGVRAVGQFFGPGTRLTVL.

The chain links TRBV24-1 to TRBJ2-5; 13 positions agree with TRBD2. The CDR3 covers 15 residues. V gave up 10 bases and J gave up 4 bases; unmatched junction bases: 8. Germline V gene data show CDR1 as KGHDR and CDR2 as SFDVKD. The CDR3 region is CATRTSGRRGETQYF. The CDR3 nucleotides are TGTGCCACTCGGACTAGCGGGAGAAGGGGAGAGACCCAGTACTTC.

This clonotype has more than one count but fewer than ten. The V call is TRBV5-1, the J call TRBJ2-3, with D possibly matching TRBD2 (6 bases). Germline V lookup: CDR1 SGHRS, CDR2 YFSETQ. V shed 0 bases and J shed 3 bases, with 11 bases lying between them. This CDR3 has 15 amino acids. Written as DNA, the CDR3 is TGCGCCAGCAGCTTGGCGGGAGCGGCGACAGATACGCAGTATTTT. This translates into CASSLAGAATDTQYF.

This sequence joins TRBV5-1 and TRBJ1-5; the match to TRBD1 covers 8 bases. Looked up from germline, CDR1 is SGHRS and CDR2 is YFSETQ. The V segment lost 0 bases and the J segment 1 base; nucleotides outside the gene matches: 3. The CDR3 has 16 amino acids. DNA of the CDR3: TGCGCCAGCAGCTTGGACGGACAGGGCAGCAATCAGCCCCAGCATTTT. Protein product: CASSLDGQGSNQPQHF.

The chain employs TRBV12-3 or TRBV12-4 and TRBJ2-7, with a possible D match to TRBD1 (7 bases). V shed 5 bases and J shed 8 bases, with 16 bases lying between them. The CDR3 is made up of 13 amino acids. The CDR3 coding sequence is TGTGCCAGCAGTGCCACAGGGGCGGGAAAGCAGTACTTC. It yields the protein CASSATGAGKQYF.

The chain combines TRBV7-2 with TRBJ1-5; maybe TRBD1 (6 bases). V lost 2 bases and J 0 bases, leaving 11 bases between the germline ends. The germline V gene has CDR1 SGHTA and CDR2 FQGNSA. CDR3 length equals 16 residues. CDR3 in DNA: TGTGCCAGCAGCTTATTGGGGGGCGGTAGCAATCAGCCCCAGCATTTT. Protein product: CASSLLGGGSNQPQHF.

This sequence joins TRBV9 and TRBJ2-2; possibly TRBD2 for D (6 bases). The CDR3 spans 14 residues. Germline-derived CDR1 and CDR2 are SGDLS and YYNGEE. V lost 7 bases, J lost 7 bases, and 17 bases lay in between. The CDR3 DNA follows: TGTGCCAGCTCGGGACTCGCTAGGGGCGGGGAGCTGTTTTTT. Its protein product is CASSGLARGGELFF.

This sequence joins TRBV3-1 and TRBJ1-4; 8 positions agree with TRBD1. Unmatched junction bases numbered 11, after V lost 3 bases and J lost 8 bases. Germline-derived CDR1 and CDR2 are LGHDT and YNNKEL (reference sequence). The CDR3 is 16 residues long. CDR3 sequence: CASSHRTGPRYEKLFF. CDR3 nucleotides: TGTGCCAGCAGCCACCGGACAGGGCCGCGGTACGAAAAACTGTTTTTT.

The chain carries TRBV10-3 and TRBJ2-3; D is perhaps TRBD1 (6 bases). V dropped 4 bases and J dropped 3 bases, with 8 bases sitting between them. In germline, CDR1 is ENHRY, CDR2 SYGVKD. The CDR3 extends over 13 amino acids. The CDR3 coding sequence is TGTGCCATCAGTGGCCAGGGGACAGATACGCAGTATTTT. This sequence encodes CAISGQGTDTQYF.

In its sample, this clonotype was seen many times. V is TRBV5-1 and J is TRBJ1-1; no clear D gene. The CDR3 spans 13 residues. Germline CDR1 reads SGHRS; CDR2 reads YFSETQ. Trimming removed 1 base at V and 1 base at J, with 5 bases between. CDR3 DNA: TGCGCCAGCAGCTTGTGGGGGAACACTGAAGCTTTCTTT. This codes for CASSLWGNTEAFF.

CDR3 residues: CSATGTGNPYEQYF. In DNA form, the CDR3 reads TGCAGTGCAACCGGGACAGGGAACCCCTACGAGCAGTACTTC. This chain uses TRBV20-1 with TRBJ2-7; 9 nucleotides match TRBD1. Germline loops: CDR1 DFQATT, CDR2 SNEGSKA (reference sequence). The V and J ends lost 6 bases and 2 bases, in that order; junction bases with no gene match: 8. This CDR3 is 14 amino acids long.

The V call is TRBV14, the J call TRBJ2-5, with TRBD1 matching over 8 bases. Germline CDR1 and CDR2: SGHDN and FVKESK. The CDR3 spans 14 residues. Trimming took 6 bases from V and 3 from J; bases not matched to a gene: 6. The CDR3 reads CASSRTGPKETQYF. CDR3 coding DNA: TGTGCCAGCAGTCGGACAGGGCCCAAAGAGACCCAGTACTTC.

The chain has TRBV7-9 and TRBJ2-5; 7 bases map to TRBD2. Germline V gives CDR1 SEHNR, CDR2 FQNEAQ (reference sequence). Unmatched junction bases numbered 5, after V lost 6 bases and J lost 1 base. This CDR3 has 14 residues. CDR3 DNA: TGTGCCAGCAGACCTCCTAGCGGCCAAGAGACCCAGTACTTC. It codes for CASRPPSGQETQYF.

The V gene is TRBV12-3 or TRBV12-4, the J gene TRBJ2-5, with 8 bases identical to TRBD1. This CDR3 region has 15 residues. V shed 7 bases and J 1 base; nucleotides not matched to a gene: 8. CDR3 residues: CASTEGTGPQETQYF. CDR3 nucleotide sequence: TGTGCCAGCACCGAAGGGACAGGCCCCCAAGAGACCCAGTACTTC.

This clonotype was recorded a few times. At one end, the junction sequence differs from germline, possibly due to a read error. The genes are TRBV7-7 and TRBJ1-6; 7 nucleotides align to TRBD1. This CDR3 region has 17 residues. The germline V gene has CDR1 SSHAT and CDR2 FNYEAQ (reference sequence). CDR3 DNA: TGTGCTAGCAGCTTACCGAAATGGGACAGCAATAATTCACCCCTCCACTTT. It specifies CASSLPKWDSNNSPLHF.